Here is one TCR beta chain with its context. The authors reverse transcribed about 0.5 to 1 ug RNA with random hexamers. A multiplex approach, immunoSEQ multiplex PCR, amplified TCR beta CDR3 across 54 Vbeta and 13 Jbeta. From the immunoSEQ multiplex PCR reads, TCRdb called clonotypes with MiXCR, one entry per CDR3 protein. The profile shows about 150,000 distinct CDR3 sequences, roughly 96% of them singletons. This record belongs to a study of CD8 T cells in Susac syndrome. Study overall: Intravenous immunoglobulin alone or corticosteroids were being given to patients with Susac syndrome at blood draw, unless they were therapy-naive.

Between the trimmed V and J ends, which lost 2 bases and 2 bases, there was a span of 10 bases. The CDR3 is 15 amino acids. CDR1 and CDR2 from the germline V gene are SGHNT and YYREEE (reference sequence). The sequenced target, TCR beta, came from blood CD8+ and CD4+ T cells. Bulk CD8+ and CD4+ cells came from magnetic negative isolation; CD8+ TEMRA by FACS. The sample taken for sequencing was CD4+ T cells from PBMCs. This clonotype was sampled from a human donor with Susac syndrome. V is TRBV5-4 and J is TRBJ2-2, with D possibly matching TRBD2 (6 bases). CDR3 nucleotide sequence: TGTGCCAGCAGCTTAGCAGGACTAAACACCGGGGAGCTGTTTTTT. This codes for CASSLAGLNTGELFF.